This T cell receptor (beta chain) was recovered during a study of blood T cell repertoires in COVID-19. Study details: Sample material is recorded as cDNA or gDNA derived from T cells, B-cell-depleted T cells, or PBMCs.

The count of this clone is one. The CDR3 totals 12 residues. V lost 1 base to trimming and J lost 6 bases, with 7 bases between them. The germline CDR1 and CDR2 sequences are MGHRA and YSYEKL. As originally analysed: Using reference gene primer amplification, nucleated cell counts were estimated. Assay: immunoSEQ multiplex PCR; the TCRdb copy retains only in-frame clones and omits some. The V and J calls and clone size are taken from that table; D and trimming were inferred from the DNA. In the table there are tens of thousands of clones, about 90% of which are singletons. The sample comprised peripheral blood. The clonotype originates from a man older than 75 with acute or convalescent COVID-19. The chain combines TRBV4-1 with TRBJ2-7; D remains ambiguous. CDR3 sequence reads: CASSQVQSEQYF. DNA of the CDR3: TGCGCCAGCAGCCAAGTACAGAGCGAGCAGTACTTC.